The clone carrying this T cell receptor beta chain was picked up one time. Researchers ran the PCR with 60 Vbeta and 13 Jbeta primers. The authors' processing: Counted up in a later analysis, unique TCR beta chains came to around 80 million, with around 11 million shared. Here immunoSEQ multiplex PCR was the method, and the copy in TCRdb shows in-frame clones only, minus some. V and J calls and clone size follow that table, whereas D and trimming were derived from the DNA. This table has fewer than 50,000 clones, roughly 67% appearing once. This record belongs to a study of cytomegalovirus exposure and HLA in healthy donors. The sequence was obtained from a man aged 50 or older in good health and CMV-seropositive. The sequenced material came from PBMCs.

The CDR3 region has the DNA TGTGCCAGCACTCAGGGAGGGACAGGGGGCTACGAGCAGTACTTC. The encoded protein is CASTQGGTGGYEQYF. The chain is built from TRBV6-1 and TRBJ2-7, with 11 nucleotides matching TRBD1. Per the germline V gene, CDR1 is MNHNS and CDR2 is SASEGT. After removal of 7 bases from V and 3 bases from J, the junction contained 8 bases not matched to a gene. CDR3 length equals 15 residues.